This T cell receptor beta chain was recovered during a study of vaccination and CD4 T cells after COVID-19. As for the study in general: Convalescent persons amounted to six males plus four females, two of whom were Hispanic. The stimulus for the cells was overlapping spike peptides derived from SARS-CoV-2, HCoV-NL63, HCoV-OC43 and HCoV-229E.

Scientists ran DNA taken from cultured CD4+ T cells through the Oncomine TCR Beta short-read assay for sequencing. Genomic DNA was isolated from cultured CD4+ T cells. MiXCR, applied by TCRdb to the PCR reads, yields one record per CDR3 protein. The sample consists of some 3,000 distinct CDR3 sequences, 75% to 85% of them appearing once. Germline trimming cut 0 bases from V and 9 bases from J; bases unmatched to any gene: 13. This CDR3 region has 16 residues. Per the germline V gene, CDR1 is GTSNPN and CDR2 is SVGIG (reference sequence). With respect to this clonotype: As yet, its antigen is unknown.

Noted treatment: roughly 10-day PBMC culture with coronavirus spike peptide pools or control peptides (ViraFEST assay). Expanded clonotypes were found by TCR sequencing after peptide-pool stimulation (ViraFEST). This chain uses TRBV30 with TRBJ1-4, with TRBD1 identical over 7 bases. The source is a human donor who had recovered from COVID-19. Sequences were obtained from CD4+ T cells from blood, cultured in vitro. The CDR3 is CAWSVDPTGSLQKLFF. CDR3 bases: TGTGCCTGGAGTGTAGACCCGACAGGGAGTCTTCAAAAACTGTTTTTT. Based on the CDR3 plus reference TRBV30 and TRBJ1-4, the full variable domain is SQTIHQWPATLVQPVGSPLSLECTVEGTSNPNLYWYRQAAGRGLQLLFYSVGIGQISSEVPQNLSASRPQDRQFILSSKKLLLSDSGFYLCAWSVDPTGSLQKLFFGSGTQLSVL.